Listed here is a single T cell receptor (beta chain). The source of the sample is a study of blood T cell repertoires in COVID-19. V trimming: 3 bases; J trimming: 4 bases; junction bases outside the gene matches: 4. Germline CDR1 reads SQVTM; CDR2 reads ANQGSEA. The CDR3 consists of 14 residues. Participant reports of clinical history set cohort assignment. In the original processing: How many nucleated cells were present was estimated from reference gene primer amplification. Profiled with immunoSEQ multiplex PCR; TCRdb holds only in-frame clones, not every one. V, J and clone size are those of that table, while D and trimming were read from the DNA. Of approximately 180,000 clones listed, nearly 90% were seen once; the top ten hold roughly 2.4%.

The clonotype was recovered from a woman aged 40 to 50 with acute COVID-19. The chain employs TRBV29-1 and TRBJ2-2; 8 positions match TRBD2. The sample comprised PBMCs or T cells enriched from blood (not recorded which). DNA for the CDR3: TGCAGCGTTGAGAGGCTAGCGGGCACCGGGGAGCTGTTTTTT. Translated: CSVERLAGTGELFF.